The next 18 T cell receptor beta chains were all read from a single sample in a study of cytomegalovirus exposure and HLA in healthy donors. With 60 Vbeta and 13 Jbeta primers, the PCR was carried out. Clones were sequenced by immunoSEQ multiplex PCR, and TCRdb holds only the in-frame ones, with some missing. The sample has roughly 150,000 clones; almost 85% are singletons. Sequenced material: PBMCs. The receptors were gathered from a man aged 30 to 39 in good health and CMV-seropositive.

The chain is built from TRBV7-2 and TRBJ2-1; a possible D gene is TRBD2 (6 bases). The CDR3 contains 13 residues. Germline loops: CDR1 SGHTA, CDR2 FQGNSA. Trimming left V 6 bases short and J 7 bases short, with 13 bases between. The CDR3, as DNA: TGTGCCAGCAGACCCCGGGAGTGGAATGAGCAGTTCTTC. This codes for CASRPREWNEQFF. Full variable domain (missing parts from reference TRBV7-2 and TRBJ2-1): GAGVSQSPSNKVTEKGKDVELRCDPISGHTALYWYRQSLGQGLEFLIYFQGNSAPDKSGLPSDRFSAERTGGSVSTLTIQRTQQEDSAVYLCASRPREWNEQFFGPGTRLTVL.

The gene calls are TRBV4-3 and TRBJ2-1, with D tentatively TRBD2 (6 bases). The CDR3 is made up of 17 amino acids. V gave up 0 bases and J gave up 4 bases, with 16 bases separating them. Germline V gene lookup returns CDR1 LGHNA and CDR2 YSLEER. CDR3 amino acids: CASSQDGPGEPYNEQFF. CDR3 bases: TGCGCCAGCAGCCAAGATGGCCCGGGGGAACCTTACAATGAGCAGTTCTTC.

The J gene is TRBJ2-7, the V gene TRBV6-1, with 8 bases identical to TRBD1. The CDR3 runs to 16 residues. The V gene's germline CDR1 is MNHNS and CDR2 SASEGT. The V segment lost 0 bases and the J segment 11 bases; nucleotides outside the gene matches: 15. CDR3 sequence: CASSEALGQDISAEYF. The CDR3 DNA sequence: TGTGCCAGCAGTGAAGCGCTGGGACAGGATATTAGTGCGGAGTACTTC.

This clone showed up just once. J is TRBJ2-7 and V is TRBV4-1; 13 bases align to TRBD2. The CDR3 is 15 residues long. Looked up from germline, CDR1 is MGHRA and CDR2 is YSYEKL. The trim removed 5 bases at V and 5 bases at J, leaving 6 bases unmatched. CDR3 bases: TGCGCCAGCAGCACGGGACTAGCGGGAATCGACGAGCAGTACTTC. It yields the protein CASSTGLAGIDEQYF.

For this clone: An end of the junction does not agree with germline; a read error may underlie this. The gene calls are TRBV5-6 and TRBJ2-3; 10 bases match TRBD1. The CDR3 is 12 residues long. In germline, CDR1 is SGHDT, CDR2 YYEEEE. CDR3: CASSRAWDRGHF. As DNA, the CDR3 is TGTGCCAGCAGCCGGGCCTGGGACAGGGGACATTTT.

The rearrangement links TRBV11-3 to TRBJ2-3, with TRBD2 identical over 7 bases. Per germline, CDR1 SGHNT and CDR2 YENEEA. The ends lost 4 bases at V and 4 bases at J; junction bases unmatched: 5. The CDR3 runs to 14 residues. The CDR3 DNA is TGTGCCAGCAGCTCCCGACTAGCCCCAGATACGCAGTATTTT. This translates into CASSSRLAPDTQYF.

The rearrangement links TRBV28 to TRBJ2-7; D uncertain. CDR3 length: 16 amino acids. Germline V gene data show CDR1 as MDHEN and CDR2 as SYDVKM. V lost 1 base and J 2 bases, leaving 15 bases between the germline ends. The CDR3 reads CASSLSILPSTYEQYF. Here the CDR3 DNA reads TGTGCCAGCAGTTTATCAATCCTACCTTCGACCTACGAGCAGTACTTC. Variable domain in full (rest from reference TRBV28 and TRBJ2-7): DVKVTQSSRYLVKRTGEKVFLECVQDMDHENMFWYRQDPGLGLRLIYFSYDVKMKEKGDIPEGYSVSREKKERFSLILESASTNQTSMYLCASSLSILPSTYEQYFGPGTRLTVT.

Comments on this clone: The junction shows a germline mismatch at one end, possibly a read error. As DNA, the CDR3 is TGTTCCAGCAGCACTCTAGCGGGAGGTCCTTACAATGAGCAGTTCTTC. The encoded protein is CSSSTLAGGPYNEQFF. V is TRBV7-9 and J is TRBJ2-1, with 11 bases identical to TRBD2. CDR1 and CDR2 from the germline V gene are SEHNR and FQNEAQ (reference sequence). The CDR3 runs 16 residues.

V and J are TRBV30 and TRBJ1-1; the D is unclear. Trimming stripped 0 bases from V and 5 bases from J, with 10 bases between. Looked up from germline, CDR1 is GTSNPN and CDR2 is SVGIG (reference sequence). This CDR3 is built from 13 residues. CDR3 in DNA: TGTGCCTGGAGTGTACAGATGTGGACTGAAGCTTTCTTT. Translation gives CAWSVQMWTEAFF. Full variable domain (missing parts from reference TRBV30 and TRBJ1-1): SQTIHQWPATLVQPVGSPLSLECTVEGTSNPNLYWYRQAAGRGLQLLFYSVGIGQISSEVPQNLSASRPQDRQFILSSKKLLLSDSGFYLCAWSVQMWTEAFFGQGTRLTVV.

The chain recombines TRBV7-2 with TRBJ2-1; 10 positions match TRBD1. The CDR3 contains 14 residues. Trimming removed 3 bases from V and 14 bases from J; junction bases left unmatched: 10. Germline values: CDR1 SGHTA, CDR2 FQGNSA. The CDR3 nucleotides read TGTGCCAGCAGCTTCCCCCAGGACAGGGGGAGGAAGTTCTTC. Its protein product is CASSFPQDRGRKFF.

The chain employs TRBV27 and TRBJ1-2; 10 bases agree with TRBD1. J gave up 2 bases and V 7 bases, and 4 bases lay outside the gene matches. Germline V gene sequence: CDR1 MNHEY, CDR2 SMNVEV (reference sequence). The CDR3 covers 14 residues. CDR3 protein: CASTMTGGNYGYTF. CDR3 DNA: TGTGCCAGCACCATGACAGGGGGCAACTATGGCTACACCTTC.

A few counts support this clone. This chain joins TRBV6-5 and TRBJ2-7; D possibly corresponds to TRBD1 (7 bases). Per germline, CDR1 MNHEY and CDR2 SVGAGI. The CDR3 spans 16 residues. Trimming pared 0 bases from V and 4 bases from J, leaving 16 bases between. The CDR3 spells CASSYSIGQGGYEQYF. The CDR3 DNA reads as TGTGCCAGCAGTTACTCGATCGGTCAGGGGGGTTACGAGCAGTACTTC.

The chain recombines TRBV27 with TRBJ1-2; a weak D match, TRBD1 (6 bases). Germline values: CDR1 MNHEY, CDR2 SMNVEV (reference sequence). V gave up 5 bases and J gave up 7 bases, with 17 bases separating them. CDR3 length: 14 residues. The CDR3 DNA reads as TGTGCCAGCAGTGATGGACAGCGCCCTGGTGGCTACACCTTC. Encoded protein: CASSDGQRPGGYTF.

The rearrangement links TRBV18 to TRBJ2-7; 7 nucleotides align to TRBD1. Germline V gene lookup returns CDR1 KGHSH and CDR2 LQKENI. The CDR3 consists of 12 residues. V trimming: 3 bases; J trimming: 5 bases; junction bases outside the gene matches: 1. The CDR3 is CASSPQGDEQYF. DNA for the CDR3: TGTGCCAGCTCACCGCAGGGGGACGAGCAGTACTTC.

This clone was seen a handful of times. The rearrangement links TRBV14 to TRBJ2-7; 7 bases line up with TRBD1. This CDR3 is 14 amino acids long. The V segment lost 1 base and the J segment 5 bases; nucleotides outside the gene matches: 5. Per germline, CDR1 SGHDN and CDR2 FVKESK. This CDR3 is CASSQVTGYHEQYF. CDR3 DNA sequence: TGTGCCAGCAGCCAAGTGACAGGGTATCACGAGCAGTACTTC.

J is TRBJ1-2 and V is TRBV5-1; D remains unclear. Germline values: CDR1 SGHRS, CDR2 YFSETQ. The CDR3 spans 14 residues. V was cut by 0 bases and J by 7 bases, with 13 bases left in between. CDR3 sequence (DNA): TGCGCCAGCAGCTTGGCCGGCGGTGTTGTTGGCTACACCTTC. It translates to CASSLAGGVVGYTF.

The chain uses TRBV29-1 and TRBJ1-3; D remains ambiguous. Trimming shortened V by 6 bases and J by 8 bases, and 11 bases separated the two germline ends. The CDR3 is 11 residues long. The germline V gene has CDR1 SQVTM and CDR2 ANQGSEA. The CDR3 DNA reads as TGCAGCGTATACGGGGAGTACACCATATATTTT. Translation: CSVYGEYTIYF.

The rearrangement links TRBV27 to TRBJ2-5, with 11 bases fitting TRBD2. Germline loops: CDR1 MNHEY, CDR2 SMNVEV (reference sequence). CDR3 size: 14 residues. Germline trimming cut 4 bases from V and 4 bases from J; bases unmatched to any gene: 2. In DNA, the CDR3 is TGTGCCAGCAGTTCCGGGACTAGCGGAGAGACCCAGTACTTC. Amino acid sequence: CASSSGTSGETQYF.